This entry lists 22 T cell receptor beta chains sequenced from one sample in a study of blood T cell repertoires in COVID-19. Assay used: immunoSEQ multiplex PCR; TCRdb lists only in-frame clones, some missing. The repertoire holds fewer than 350,000 clones, with around 84% as singletons. The sequencing sample was made of PBMCs or T cells enriched from blood (not recorded which). The origin of the receptors is a woman younger than 45 who had been exposed to COVID-19.

The chain couples TRBV6-5 to TRBJ1-6; no reliable D call. V lost 3 bases, J lost 7 bases, and 7 bases lay in between. Germline V gene lookup returns CDR1 MNHEY and CDR2 SVGAGI. This CDR3 has 13 residues. CDR3 in DNA: TGTGCCAGCAGTTATTTGGAGAATTCACCCCTCCACTTT. This encodes CASSYLENSPLHF.

The rearrangement joins TRBV11-2 to TRBJ2-7; 8 nucleotides align to TRBD2. Germline V gene sequence: CDR1 SGHAT, CDR2 FQNNGV. This CDR3 is 14 amino acids long. J gave up 1 base and V 5 bases, and 4 bases lay outside the gene matches. CDR3 loop: CASSRAGDSYEQYF. The DNA of the CDR3 is TGTGCCAGCAGCCGAGCGGGGGATTCCTACGAGCAGTACTTC.

The chain carries TRBV19 and TRBJ2-3; possible D gene TRBD2, 6 bases. Trimming took 6 bases from V and 6 from J, leaving 13 bases between them. The V gene's germline CDR1 is LNHDA and CDR2 SQIVND (reference sequence). This CDR3 region has 13 residues. The CDR3 region has the DNA TGTGCCAGTAGGCGGGACCGAACCGATACGCAGTATTTT. Translation: CASRRDRTDTQYF. Variable domain in full (rest from reference TRBV19 and TRBJ2-3): DGGITQSPKYLFRKEGQNVTLSCEQNLNHDAMYWYRQDPGQGLRLIYYSQIVNDFQKGDIAEGYSVSREKKESFPLTVTSAQKNPTAFYLCASRRDRTDTQYFGPGTRLTVL.

This clone has a handful of counts. The chain is built from TRBV28 and TRBJ2-2, with a possible D match to TRBD1 (6 bases). V was trimmed by 1 base and J by 7 bases, leaving 10 bases between them. The CDR3 has 14 amino acids. Per germline, CDR1 MDHEN and CDR2 SYDVKM. CDR3 residues: CASSLSRGVGELFF. The CDR3 coding sequence is TGTGCCAGCAGTTTATCCAGGGGAGTCGGGGAGCTGTTTTTT. Filled out from reference TRBV28 and TRBJ2-2, the complete variable domain reads DVKVTQSSRYLVKRTGEKVFLECVQDMDHENMFWYRQDPGLGLRLIYFSYDVKMKEKGDIPEGYSVSREKKERFSLILESASTNQTSMYLCASSLSRGVGELFFGEGSRLTVL.

V usage is TRBV19 and J usage is TRBJ1-6; D is undetermined. Germline-derived CDR1 and CDR2 are LNHDA and SQIVND (reference sequence). Trimming shortened V by 5 bases and J by 4 bases, and 12 bases separated the two germline ends. This CDR3 is built from 15 residues. The CDR3 loop is CASSLVHLYNSPLHF. The CDR3 bases are TGTGCCAGTAGTTTGGTTCACCTATATAATTCACCCCTCCACTTT.

The chain is built from TRBV28 and TRBJ1-4, with 10 bases that match TRBD1. CDR3 length: 16 residues. Trimming removed 6 bases from V and 8 bases from J; junction bases left unmatched: 12. Germline CDR1 and CDR2: MDHEN and SYDVKM. The CDR3, as DNA: TGTGCCAGCAGAGGCCGAAGGACAGGGGGGGACGAAAAACTGTTTTTT. Its protein product is CASRGRRTGGDEKLFF.

The CDR3, as DNA: TGCGCCAGCAGCCAGGAGGAAGGAGCCTATGGCTACACCTTC. Its protein is CASSQEEGAYGYTF. The chain carries TRBV4-1 and TRBJ1-2; no reliable D call. The CDR3 loop spans 14 amino acids. CDR1 and CDR2 (germline): MGHRA, YSYEKL. Trimming left V 3 bases short and J 4 bases short, with 12 bases between.

The chain recombines TRBV18 with TRBJ2-2; 8 bases fit TRBD2. V lost 0 bases to trimming and J lost 0 bases; unmatched junction nucleotides: 3. This CDR3 is 17 amino acids long. The germline CDR1 and CDR2 sequences are KGHSH and LQKENI. CDR3 in DNA: TGTGCCAGCTCACCACCGGTACTAGCGGCGAACACCGGGGAGCTGTTTTTT. This gives the protein CASSPPVLAANTGELFF. Full variable domain (rest looked up from reference TRBV18 and TRBJ2-2): NAGVMQNPRHLVRRRGQEARLRCSPMKGHSHVYWYRQLPEEGLKFMVYLQKENIIDESGMPKERFSAEFPKEGPSILRIQQVVRGDSAAYFCASSPPVLAANTGELFFGEGSRLTVL.

The rearrangement uses TRBV28 and TRBJ2-7; 14 bases agree with TRBD2. This CDR3 is built from 14 residues. The germline gives CDR1 MDHEN, CDR2 SYDVKM. Losses at the gene ends were 10 bases for V and 5 bases for J; bases not matched to a gene: 7. The CDR3 is CATGTSGRYNEQYF. The CDR3 DNA follows: TGTGCCACCGGGACTAGCGGGAGATATAACGAGCAGTACTTC.

This clone occurred once. The rearrangement uses TRBV7-2 and TRBJ2-1; 7 nucleotides agree with TRBD1. Trimming removed 4 bases from V and 9 bases from J; junction bases left unmatched: 0. The CDR3 runs 11 residues. Germline values: CDR1 SGHTA, CDR2 FQGNSA. The CDR3 nucleotides read TGTGCCAGCAGCTACAGGGGTGAGCAGTTCTTC. Translating gives CASSYRGEQFF.

The chain carries TRBV7-2 and TRBJ1-4; D possibly corresponds to TRBD1 (5 bases). Germline CDR1 SGHTA, CDR2 FQGNSA. The CDR3 totals 17 residues. V was pared by 5 bases and J by 3 bases, with 19 bases between. The CDR3 here is CASSPGGVLSSNEKLFF. As DNA, the CDR3 is TGTGCCAGCAGCCCCGGGGGGGTCCTTTCGTCTAATGAAAAACTGTTTTTT. The full variable domain, in which reference TRBV7-2 and TRBJ1-4 provide the parts outside the CDR3, is GAGVSQSPSNKVTEKGKDVELRCDPISGHTALYWYRQSLGQGLEFLIYFQGNSAPDKSGLPSDRFSAERTGGSVSTLTIQRTQQEDSAVYLCASSPGGVLSSNEKLFFGSGTQLSVL.

The chain recombines TRBV20-1 with TRBJ1-3; D perhaps matches TRBD1 (6 bases). This CDR3 contains 14 residues. V lost 3 bases and J 2 bases, leaving 11 bases between the germline ends. Germline V lookup: CDR1 DFQATT, CDR2 SNEGSKA (reference sequence). CDR3 sequence (DNA): TGCAGTGCTAGTGAGGACAGCACTGGAAACACCATATATTTT. Translated: CSASEDSTGNTIYF.

V is TRBV4-3 and J is TRBJ1-4; 8 bases fit TRBD1. The CDR3 spans 15 residues. Germline V gene lookup returns CDR1 LGHNA and CDR2 YSLEER. V gave up 2 bases and J gave up 7 bases; unmatched junction bases: 6. CDR3 DNA sequence: TGCGCCAGCAGCCAATTAGGGACAGGTGCTGAAAAACTGTTTTTT. Amino acids: CASSQLGTGAEKLFF.

In the case of this clone: This CDR3 is also generated by other DNA sequences in the sample. The chain employs TRBV27 and TRBJ1-5, with 7 bases identical to TRBD1. The CDR3 is 12 amino acids. CDR1 is MNHEY, CDR2 SMNVEV, per germline (reference sequence). V gave up 3 bases and J gave up 7 bases; unmatched junction bases: 0. In nucleotides, the CDR3 is TGTGCCAGCAGTTTCAGGGGGCAGCCCCAGCATTTT. As protein: CASSFRGQPQHF.

The chain combines TRBV7-3 with TRBJ2-2, with 8 bases matching TRBD1. Germline CDR1 and CDR2: SGHTA and FQGTGA. There are 15 residues in the CDR3. With 5 bases clipped from V and 2 bases from J, the junction kept 4 bases outside the gene matches. Here the CDR3 DNA reads TGTGCCAGCAGCCGGACAGGGCCTAACACCGGGGAGCTGTTTTTT. It translates to CASSRTGPNTGELFF.

This clone showed up just once. This sequence joins TRBV19 and TRBJ1-1; D remains ambiguous. CDR3 length: 12 residues. The V and J ends lost 6 bases and 0 bases respectively, with 5 bases between them. Germline lookup yields CDR1 LNHDA and CDR2 SQIVND (reference sequence). The CDR3 bases are TGTGCCAGTAGCAGGTTGAACACTGAAGCTTTCTTT. Protein: CASSRLNTEAFF.

Only a few counts were recorded for this clone. V and J are TRBV5-1 and TRBJ2-5; 8 nucleotides align to TRBD1. V trimming: 3 bases; J trimming: 6 bases; junction bases outside the gene matches: 4. The germline gives CDR1 SGHRS, CDR2 YFSETQ. The CDR3 runs 13 residues. In DNA form, the CDR3 reads TGCGCCAGCAGCTCAGGGGGCGGCAAGACCCAGTACTTC. Translation gives CASSSGGGKTQYF.

The chain employs TRBV7-2 and TRBJ2-2; no clear D. The CDR3 sequence is 16 residues long. Germline V gene sequence: CDR1 SGHTA, CDR2 FQGNSA. Trimming pared 5 bases from V and 0 bases from J, leaving 13 bases between. CDR3 loop: CASSPPGLANTGELFF. The CDR3 region has the DNA TGTGCCAGCAGCCCCCCAGGTCTCGCGAACACCGGGGAGCTGTTTTTT.

The rearrangement links TRBV6-5 to TRBJ2-3, with D unclear. The CDR3 consists of 16 residues. CDR1 and CDR2 (germline): MNHEY, SVGAGI. V lost 4 bases and J lost 2, with 16 bases in between. The CDR3 loop reads CASSLMAGLDTDTQYF. DNA for the CDR3: TGTGCCAGCAGTTTAATGGCAGGTCTTGACACAGATACGCAGTATTTT.

The chain recombines TRBV2 with TRBJ1-2; TRBD1 might be the D (6 bases). V lost 8 bases and J lost 4, with 8 bases in between. The V gene's germline CDR1 is SNHLY and CDR2 FYNNEI. The CDR3 length is 11 residues. The chain's CDR3 is CASDRSYGYTF. In nucleotides, the CDR3 is TGTGCCAGCGACAGGTCCTATGGCTACACCTTC.

The gene calls are TRBV7-2 and TRBJ2-2; TRBD1 matches at 9 bases. The V gene end was trimmed by 5 bases and the J gene end by 6 bases; junction bases not matched to a gene: 4. The germline CDR1 and CDR2 sequences are SGHTA and FQGNSA. The CDR3 sequence is 14 residues long. The CDR3 sequence is CASSTDRGSGELFF. In DNA form, the CDR3 reads TGTGCCAGCAGCACGGACAGGGGTTCCGGGGAGCTGTTTTTT.

The chain couples TRBV6-5 to TRBJ1-1; 9 positions agree with TRBD1. The CDR3 sequence is 11 residues long. CDR1 and CDR2 from the germline V gene are MNHEY and SVGAGI. With 7 bases clipped from V and 11 bases from J, the junction kept 5 bases outside the gene matches. The CDR3 spells CASTEGTGAFF. For the CDR3, the DNA is TGTGCCAGCACCGAGGGGACAGGGGCTTTCTTT.